These 32 T cell receptor beta chains came from one sample sequenced in a study of CXCR3-negative and CXCR3-positive naive CD8 T cells. All TRB cDNA libraries came from 5' RACE performed with UMI labels. From the 5' RACE reads, TCRdb lists one entry per CDR3 protein and no DNA. This repertoire comprises 45,000 or so distinct CDR3 sequences; its ten largest clones make up roughly 10%. Sequenced sample: memory CD8+ T cells from blood. These receptors originate from a human donor in good health. Some clones in this sample may be carry-over from other donors' samples.

This rearrangement joins TRBV7-8 to TRBJ2-5. Germline V gene lookup returns CDR1 SGHVS and CDR2 FQNEAQ. This CDR3 region has 15 residues. The CDR3 protein is CASSPRAQPQETQYF.

V is TRBV12-3 or TRBV12-4 and J is TRBJ2-1; TCRdb's assignment of TRBD2 cannot be checked, as there is no DNA. The CDR3 length is 19 residues. The CDR3 here is CASSLEGLAGGPAYNEQFF.

J is TRBJ2-1 and V is TRBV27. The CDR3 contains 12 residues. The germline CDR1 and CDR2 sequences are MNHEY and SMNVEV (reference sequence). This CDR3 is CASSTLGNEQFF.

The gene calls are TRBV7-9 and TRBJ2-5; TCRdb returns TRBD2, unconfirmable since there is no DNA. Germline CDR1 and CDR2: SEHNR and FQNEAQ (reference sequence). There are 14 residues in the CDR3. The CDR3 protein is CASSLPSGGETQYF.

The chain joins TRBV6-4 to TRBJ2-1; TCRdb names TRBD2, which stays unverified in the absence of DNA. CDR3 length: 15 residues. CDR1 is MRHNA, CDR2 SNTAGT, per germline. CDR3 sequence: CASSVLAGADNEQFF.

This sequence joins TRBV5-6 and TRBJ2-7. Germline values: CDR1 SGHDT, CDR2 YYEEEE. The CDR3 sequence is 15 residues long. CDR3 in amino acids: CASSLDGRKAYEQYF.

The chain uses TRBV4-3 and TRBJ2-5; TCRdb outputs TRBD2, but without DNA this stays unchecked. CDR1 and CDR2 from the germline V gene are LGHNA and YSLEER. The CDR3 runs to 12 residues. This CDR3 reads CASSRRGETQYF.

The chain couples TRBV7-2 to TRBJ1-5. The CDR3 is 12 residues long. Germline assignment: CDR1 SGHTA and CDR2 FQGNSA. The CDR3 sequence is CASSFSYQPQHF.

This chain uses TRBV5-6 with TRBJ2-7. CDR3 length: 14 amino acids. Germline CDR1 SGHDT, CDR2 YYEEEE. The CDR3 loop is CASSFRGTTYEQYF.

This chain joins TRBV30 and TRBJ1-1; TCRdb lists TRBD1, though no DNA is available to test this call. The V gene's germline CDR1 is GTSNPN and CDR2 SVGIG (reference sequence). This CDR3 has 15 residues. This chain's CDR3 is CAWSPGQGVGTEAFF.

This clonotype is called medium-sized based on its frequency. The chain is built from TRBV7-2 and TRBJ2-7; the TRBD1 assignment by TCRdb is unverifiable without DNA. CDR1 is SGHTA, CDR2 FQGNSA, per germline. The CDR3 spans 13 residues. This CDR3 is CASSPGYSYEQYF.

The genes are TRBV4-2 and TRBJ2-7; TCRdb gives TRBD1 as the D gene, but with no DNA this cannot be confirmed. The germline gives CDR1 LGHNA, CDR2 YNFKEQ. CDR3 length: 15 amino acids. CDR3 sequence: CASSQAATASYEQYF.

The rearrangement uses TRBV25-1 and TRBJ2-3; TCRdb's D call, TRBD1, is unchecked because there is no DNA. The CDR3 runs to 17 residues. The germline gives CDR1 MGHDK, CDR2 SYGVNS. This CDR3 reads CASSAQGARPSTDTQYF.

This rearrangement joins TRBV4-3 to TRBJ1-2. The CDR3 loop spans 15 amino acids. Germline CDR1 is LGHNA and CDR2 is YSLEER. Here the CDR3 reads CASSRRRPGSYGYTF.

The chain has TRBV6-1 and TRBJ1-1; without DNA, the TCRdb call of TRBD1 cannot be checked. The germline V gene has CDR1 MNHNS and CDR2 SASEGT. This CDR3 is 14 amino acids long. This CDR3 reads CASSELQGNTEAFF.

V usage is TRBV28 and J usage is TRBJ1-6; TCRdb's D gene call, TRBD1, goes unchecked for lack of DNA. Per the germline V gene, CDR1 is MDHEN and CDR2 is SYDVKM. The CDR3 is 14 residues long. CDR3 sequence reads: CASSFTGVGSPLHF.

This chain connects TRBV12-3 or TRBV12-4 to TRBJ2-2; TCRdb's D call, TRBD1, is unchecked because there is no DNA. This CDR3 is built from 18 residues. CDR3 residues: CASSLIGQGGVDTGELFF.

This clonotype counts as medium-sized by frequency. V usage is TRBV6-4 and J usage is TRBJ1-1; TCRdb picks TRBD1, but there is no DNA to check that call. Germline assignment: CDR1 MRHNA and CDR2 SNTAGT. This CDR3 contains 14 residues. CDR3 region: CASSDSGTAAEAFF.

The gene calls are TRBV29-1 and TRBJ2-5. The CDR3 consists of 13 residues. Per the germline V gene, CDR1 is SQVTM and CDR2 is ANQGSEA. This CDR3 is CSAVTLYQETQYF.

The chain carries TRBV29-1 and TRBJ2-5; TCRdb proposes TRBD2, but this gene call is untestable without DNA. The CDR3 is 12 residues long. Germline CDR1 reads SQVTM; CDR2 reads ANQGSEA. This CDR3 reads CSVDQRQETQYF. The variable domain in full, with the rest retrieved from reference TRBV29-1 and TRBJ2-5, is SAVISQKPSRDICQRGTSLTIQCQVDSQVTMMFWYRQQPGQSLTLIATANQGSEATYESGFVIDKFPISRPNLTFSTLTVSNMSPEDSSIYLCSVDQRQETQYFGPGTRLLVL.

The chain has TRBV7-3 and TRBJ2-5; TCRdb's D call, TRBD1, is unchecked because there is no DNA. Germline V gene sequence: CDR1 SGHTA, CDR2 FQGTGA. This CDR3 comprises 15 residues. CDR3 protein: CASSLQPEGEETQYF.

The chain joins TRBV29-1 to TRBJ2-5; TCRdb selects TRBD2, and the lack of DNA leaves this call unchecked. CDR1 and CDR2 from the germline V gene are SQVTM and ANQGSEA. CDR3 size: 11 residues. CDR3 sequence: CSVRLPETQYF.

This rearrangement joins TRBV6-4 to TRBJ2-1; as DNA is missing, the TRBD1 call by TCRdb cannot be tested. CDR3 length: 16 amino acids. The germline V gene has CDR1 MRHNA and CDR2 SNTAGT. CDR3 protein: CASSDSGGPSDNEQFF.

This chain connects TRBV7-9 to TRBJ1-2; TCRdb's assignment of TRBD1 cannot be checked, as there is no DNA. Germline CDR1 and CDR2: SEHNR and FQNEAQ (reference sequence). This CDR3 contains 14 residues. CDR3: CASSSGTGGEGYTF.

This sequence joins TRBV6-6 and TRBJ1-2; TCRdb gives TRBD1 as the D gene, but with no DNA this cannot be confirmed. The V gene's germline CDR1 is MNHNY and CDR2 SVGAGI (reference sequence). CDR3 length equals 18 residues. CDR3: CASSYQRVAGQDNYGYTF.

The V and J genes are TRBV10-3 and TRBJ1-3. The CDR3 runs 15 residues. Germline values: CDR1 ENHRY, CDR2 SYGVKD. The CDR3 protein is CAISVWTRAGNTIYF.

The CDR3: CASSEEYSNQPQHF. This chain connects TRBV6-4 to TRBJ1-5. Germline V gene data show CDR1 as MRHNA and CDR2 as SNTAGT. This CDR3 is 14 amino acids long.

The chain couples TRBV28 to TRBJ1-2. Germline lookup yields CDR1 MDHEN and CDR2 SYDVKM. The CDR3 is 14 amino acids. This CDR3 reads CASSLGFSAKGYTF.

This clonotype is identified as medium-sized from frequency. This chain links TRBV6-4 with TRBJ1-1; TCRdb selects TRBD1, and the lack of DNA leaves this call unchecked. Germline V gene lookup returns CDR1 MRHNA and CDR2 SNTAGT. CDR3 size: 15 residues. The CDR3: CASSEVGGENTEAFF.

CDR3 residues: CSVVTRDGTDTQYF. The rearrangement uses TRBV29-1 and TRBJ2-3; the TCRdb D gene call, TRBD1, has no DNA to confirm it. The CDR3 covers 14 residues. Per germline, CDR1 SQVTM and CDR2 ANQGSEA.

This chain links TRBV4-1 with TRBJ2-7; TCRdb's D call of TRBD2 is untestable without DNA. The CDR3 has 13 residues. Germline V CDR1 and CDR2: MGHRA, YSYEKL. The CDR3 protein is CASSPDSSYEQYF.

The chain has TRBV7-8 and TRBJ1-6. Germline CDR1 and CDR2: SGHVS and FQNEAQ. CDR3 length: 13 residues. The CDR3 is CASSLGGTSPLHF.